One and the same sample provided the 24 T cell receptor beta chains below, sequenced in a study of T-cell reconstitution after alpha-beta-depleted transplantation in children. Unique molecular identifiers tagged the TCRbeta library. A single record per CDR3 protein comes from TCRdb applying MiXCR to the PCR reads. The sample has about 690,000 distinct CDR3 sequences, roughly 17% seen once. The material was PBMCs from the stem cell graft donor, obtained from the stem cell graft. The receptors originated from a human donor who donated a stem cell graft to a child with acute myeloid leukemia.

The V and J genes are TRBV27 and TRBJ2-2, with a possible D match to TRBD1 (6 bases). V lost 3 bases and J lost 2, with 19 bases in between. This CDR3 comprises 18 residues. Germline lookup yields CDR1 MNHEY and CDR2 SMNVEV (reference sequence). The CDR3 protein is CASSFWPTGTANTGELFF. The DNA of the CDR3 is TGTGCCAGCAGTTTTTGGCCAACAGGGACCGCTAACACCGGGGAGCTGTTTTTT.

This clonotype was observed many times. This chain links TRBV29-1 with TRBJ1-1; 10 bases fit TRBD1. The CDR3 extends over 13 amino acids. The trim removed 7 bases at V and 5 bases at J, leaving 7 bases unmatched. The germline gives CDR1 SQVTM, CDR2 ANQGSEA. The CDR3 region is CSAARQGATEAFF. The CDR3 coding sequence is TGCAGCGCCGCGCGACAGGGGGCGACTGAAGCTTTCTTT.

This clonotype was picked up a small number of times. The CDR3 coding sequence is TGTGCCAGCAGTCCGCGGTTAGGAACTGAAGCTTTCTTT. Translation: CASSPRLGTEAFF. V and J are TRBV28 and TRBJ1-1; D not certain. CDR3 size: 13 residues. V lost 5 bases to trimming and J lost 5 bases, with 12 bases between them. Germline assignment: CDR1 MDHEN and CDR2 SYDVKM.

The chain is built from TRBV6-6 and TRBJ1-1; D gene ambiguous. The CDR3 consists of 13 residues. The germline V and J ends were trimmed by 2 bases and 6 bases, with 10 bases remaining between them. Looked up from germline, CDR1 is MNHNY and CDR2 is SVGAGI (reference sequence). The chain's CDR3 is CASSYGGNPEAFF. CDR3 DNA: TGTGCCAGCAGTTACGGAGGGAATCCTGAAGCTTTCTTT.

V is TRBV7-2 and J is TRBJ2-3; 7 bases fit TRBD2. Trimming removed 2 bases from V and 2 bases from J; junction bases left unmatched: 7. This CDR3 spans 16 amino acids. The germline gives CDR1 SGHTA, CDR2 FQGNSA. As DNA, the CDR3 is TGTGCCAGCAGCTTATGGCCTAGCGGCAACACAGATACGCAGTATTTT. Protein sequence: CASSLWPSGNTDTQYF.

The CDR3 here is CASSLALGTGHPEQYF. CDR3 bases: TGTGCCAGCAGTTTAGCGCTGGGGACAGGGCATCCCGAGCAGTACTTC. This chain uses TRBV12-3 or TRBV12-4 with TRBJ2-7; 9 positions match TRBD1. V gave up 0 bases and J gave up 6 bases; unmatched junction bases: 9. This CDR3 has 16 residues.

This clonotype was observed many times. The chain recombines TRBV20-1 with TRBJ2-1, with 8 bases that match TRBD2. The trim removed 3 bases at V and 7 bases at J, leaving 5 bases unmatched. This CDR3 is 13 amino acids long. The V gene's germline CDR1 is DFQATT and CDR2 SNEGSKA (reference sequence). In DNA form, the CDR3 reads TGCAGTGCTAGGACGGGGGGGCCGAATGAGCAGTTCTTC. It encodes CSARTGGPNEQFF.

The chain combines TRBV7-9 with TRBJ2-5, with 7 nucleotides matching TRBD1. In germline, CDR1 is SEHNR, CDR2 FQNEAQ (reference sequence). With V trimmed by 3 bases and J by 4 bases, 8 bases remained unmatched. The CDR3 runs to 15 residues. For the CDR3, the DNA is TGTGCCAGCAGCTTTGCCCGACAGGGTAGAGAGACCCAGTACTTC. Its protein product is CASSFARQGRETQYF.

About this clonotype itself: A much bigger clone sits one base away, suggesting this may be a read error. The rearrangement links TRBV12-3 or TRBV12-4 to TRBJ2-7; either TRBD1 or TRBD2 may fit D (5 bases each). Trimming took off 6 bases at V and 6 bases at J, with 12 bases between the two ends. The CDR3 consists of 12 residues. CDR3 coding DNA: TGTGCCAGCAGCCAGCCGGGGCGCGAGCAGTACTTC. It is translated as CASSQPGREQYF.

This chain joins TRBV12-3 or TRBV12-4 and TRBJ1-2; the match to TRBD1 covers 9 bases. V lost 4 bases and J lost 0; bases outside the gene matches: 6. The CDR3 runs to 16 residues. CDR3 in DNA: TGTGCCAGCAGTTCCGGTGGGACAGGGTCTAACTATGGCTACACCTTC. Protein sequence: CASSSGGTGSNYGYTF.

As concerns this clonotype: This clone may be a read error of a much larger clone one base away. The rearrangement joins TRBV29-1 to TRBJ1-1, with TRBD1 as a possible D gene (5 bases). The CDR3 has 12 amino acids. Trimming stripped 7 bases from V and 7 bases from J, with 16 bases between. Per germline, CDR1 SQVTM and CDR2 ANQGSEA. CDR3 bases: TGCAGCGCCGAACCGGGGGAGGGTGAAGCTTTCTTT. This codes for CSAEPGEGEAFF.

This clonotype was picked up many times. This chain connects TRBV27 to TRBJ2-3, with a weak D call TRBD2 (5 bases). From germline, CDR1 is MNHEY and CDR2 SMNVEV (reference sequence). This CDR3 comprises 15 residues. Trimming removed 2 bases from V and 2 bases from J, with 11 bases in between. The CDR3 sequence: CASSLRSALTDTQYF. Here the CDR3 DNA reads TGTGCCAGCAGTTTACGTAGCGCACTCACAGATACGCAGTATTTT.

With respect to this clonotype: Possible read error: a much larger clone is one base away. The chain recombines TRBV20-1 with TRBJ1-5, with 8 bases matching TRBD1. From germline, CDR1 is DFQATT and CDR2 SNEGSKA (reference sequence). This CDR3 has 14 amino acids. This CDR3 is CSAMDRVSIQPQHF. CDR3 DNA sequence: TGCAGTGCTATGGACAGGGTGAGCATTCAGCCCCAGCATTTT.

The table lists this clonotype with many counts. J is TRBJ2-2 and V is TRBV15, with unresolved D. CDR1 is LNHNV, CDR2 YYDKDF, per germline (reference sequence). CDR3 length equals 11 residues. V was pared by 0 bases and J by 10 bases, with 3 bases between. This chain's CDR3 is CATSRDQELFF. Here the CDR3 DNA reads TGTGCCACCAGCAGAGATCAGGAGCTGTTTTTT.

Concerning this clonotype itself: A much more abundant neighbour one base away suggests this may be a read error. The chain combines TRBV20-1 with TRBJ2-2; 10 nucleotides match TRBD2. The CDR3 totals 16 residues. CDR1 and CDR2 (germline): DFQATT, SNEGSKA (reference sequence). The CDR3 loop is CCARNRLAGNTGELFF. CDR3 coding DNA: TGCTGTGCTAGAAACAGACTAGCGGGGAACACCGGGGAGCTGTTTTTT.

The chain is built from TRBV13 and TRBJ2-7; D is ambiguous. Looked up from germline, CDR1 is PRHDT and CDR2 is FYEKMQ (reference sequence). The CDR3 is 14 amino acids. Trimming cost V 8 bases and J 0 bases, with 14 bases left between them. The CDR3 spells CASGSGLLSYEQYF. As DNA, the CDR3 is TGTGCCAGCGGCTCCGGGCTCCTCTCCTACGAGCAGTACTTC. Filled out from reference TRBV13 and TRBJ2-7, the complete variable domain reads AAGVIQSPRHLIKEKRETATLKCYPIPRHDTVYWYQQGPGQDPQFLISFYEKMQSDKGSIPDRFSAQQFSDYHSELNMSSLELGDSALYFCASGSGLLSYEQYFGPGTRLTVT.

Comments on this clonotype: The CDR3 carries no conserved terminal phenylalanine or tryptophan, so it likely arises from a read error. This chain uses TRBV15 with TRBJ2-1, with D possibly called TRBD1 or TRBD2 (5 bases each). This CDR3 is 15 amino acids long. The germline gives CDR1 LNHNV, CDR2 YYDKDF (reference sequence). V dropped 0 bases and J dropped 5 bases, with 11 bases sitting between them. DNA for the CDR3: TGTGCCACCAGCAGAGAACGATGGGGGAACAATGAGCAGTTCCTC. Protein sequence: CATSRERWGNNEQFL.

V and J are TRBV6-6 and TRBJ1-1; D is unresolved. There are 13 residues in the CDR3. The V end lost 11 bases, the J end lost 1 base, and 14 bases lay between the germline ends. CDR1 MNHNY and CDR2 SVGAGI come from the germline V gene (reference sequence). The CDR3 bases are TGTGCCGGCCAACGGGGAACGAACACTGAAGCTTTCTTT. This translates into CAGQRGTNTEAFF.

This clonotype was observed many times. This sequence joins TRBV12-3 or TRBV12-4 and TRBJ1-5, with a tentative D call TRBD1 (5 bases). CDR3 length equals 14 residues. V was cut by 3 bases and J by 5 bases, with 11 bases left in between. CDR3 coding DNA: TGTGCCAGCAGTTTCTCGGGGGTCCATCAGCCCCAGCATTTT. Translating gives CASSFSGVHQPQHF.

As to this clonotype: Since a much larger clone is just one base distant, this may be a read error. V and J are TRBV20-1 and TRBJ2-5, with D possibly TRBD2 on 5 matching bases. From germline, CDR1 is DFQATT and CDR2 SNEGSKA (reference sequence). The CDR3 covers 11 residues. The DNA for the CDR3 is TGCAGTGGACTATCGCAAGAGATCCAGTACTTC. This codes for CSGLSQEIQYF.

This clonotype turned up a few times. The chain employs TRBV12-5 and TRBJ2-7; 7 bases align to TRBD2. CDR3 length: 13 amino acids. V trimming: 6 bases; J trimming: 5 bases; junction bases outside the gene matches: 7. Germline V gene lookup returns CDR1 LGHNT and CDR2 FRNRAP. This CDR3 reads CASGPGGYHEQYF. Here the CDR3 DNA reads TGTGCTAGTGGCCCCGGGGGGTACCACGAGCAGTACTTC.

At least ten counts were recorded for this clonotype. The chain uses TRBV20-1 and TRBJ2-5, with D unresolved. Germline CDR1 reads DFQATT; CDR2 reads SNEGSKA (reference sequence). This CDR3 region has 13 residues. Trimming shortened V by 6 bases and J by 4 bases, and 15 bases separated the two germline ends. This CDR3 reads CSATDETRETQYF. The CDR3 region has the DNA TGCAGTGCCACCGACGAGACCCGAGAGACCCAGTACTTC.

The chain couples TRBV7-8 to TRBJ2-3; tentative D call: TRBD2 (5 bases). Trimming removed 0 bases at V and 6 bases at J, with 22 bases between. The V gene's germline CDR1 is SGHVS and CDR2 FQNEAQ. This CDR3 has 18 residues. The CDR3 reads CASSLARAFLAQLDTQYF. CDR3 DNA: TGTGCCAGCAGCTTAGCCCGGGCCTTTCTAGCTCAGCTTGATACGCAGTATTTT.

Concerning this clonotype itself: This may stem from a read error, because a much larger clone lies one nucleotide away. The chain combines TRBV20-1 with TRBJ2-7; TRBD2 matches at 11 bases. CDR3 length: 14 residues. Germline V gives CDR1 DFQATT, CDR2 SNEGSKA (reference sequence). With V trimmed by 0 bases and J by 5 bases, 3 bases remained unmatched. CDR3 sequence: CSARDQGLADEQYF. In nucleotides, the CDR3 is TGCAGTGCTAGAGATCAGGGACTAGCGGACGAGCAGTACTTC.